These 31 T cell receptor beta chains originate from one sample sequenced in a study of cytomegalovirus exposure and HLA in healthy donors. Vbeta (60) and Jbeta (13) primers were used in the PCR. TCRdb keeps only in-frame clones here, not all; method: immunoSEQ multiplex PCR. Of under 150,000 clones listed, about 71% were seen once; the top ten hold 2.6%. Sequenced: PBMCs. These receptors were collected from a woman between 55 and 75 years old in good health and CMV-seropositive.

About this clone: This CDR3 is also generated by other DNA sequences in the sample. The rearrangement links TRBV6-1 to TRBJ2-3; no clear D gene. Trimming cost V 1 base and J 2 bases, with 10 bases left between them. Germline V gene sequence: CDR1 MNHNS, CDR2 SASEGT. CDR3 length equals 15 residues. The CDR3 protein is CASSEEVAITDTQYF. The DNA for the CDR3 is TGTGCCAGCAGTGAAGAGGTAGCAATCACAGATACGCAGTATTTT.

The chain employs TRBV6-1 and TRBJ1-3, with 7 bases aligning to TRBD1. There are 15 residues in the CDR3. Trimming removed 5 bases from V and 4 bases from J; junction bases left unmatched: 8. The germline V gene encodes CDR1 MNHNS and CDR2 SASEGT. The CDR3 coding sequence is TGTGCCAGCAGTACAGACAGGGTGTCCGGAAACACCATATATTTT. Translating it yields CASSTDRVSGNTIYF.

The genes are TRBV7-9 and TRBJ1-5, with D possibly being TRBD1 (5 bases). This CDR3 region has 15 residues. Trimming left V 5 bases short and J 3 bases short, with 14 bases between. Germline V lookup: CDR1 SEHNR, CDR2 FQNEAQ (reference sequence). The CDR3 DNA follows: TGTGCCAGCAGCCGGACATCGGAGTACAATCAGCCCCAGCATTTT. Its protein product is CASSRTSEYNQPQHF.

J is TRBJ2-5 and V is TRBV7-3; D is possibly TRBD2 (6 bases). Trimming removed 2 bases at V and 2 bases at J, with 9 bases between. CDR1 is SGHTA and CDR2 is FQGTGA in the germline V gene. The CDR3 sequence is 14 residues long. The CDR3 region has the DNA TGTGCCAGCAGCTTAGGGACTGTTCAAGAGACCCAGTACTTC. Translation: CASSLGTVQETQYF.

The V gene is TRBV7-8, the J gene TRBJ2-7; 7 bases agree with TRBD2. The CDR3 contains 14 residues. Losses at the gene ends were 5 bases for V and 6 bases for J; bases not matched to a gene: 10. Germline values: CDR1 SGHVS, CDR2 FQNEAQ. The CDR3 nucleotides are TGTGCCAGCAGCCCCTGGCGCAGGGAGGGCGAGCAGTACTTC. It specifies CASSPWRREGEQYF.

There are a few counts of this clone. The chain is built from TRBV9 and TRBJ2-2, with D possibly matching TRBD2 (5 bases). The CDR3 is 12 amino acids. Germline CDR1 is SGDLS and CDR2 is YYNGEE. The V gene lost 10 bases and the J gene lost 6 bases, with 13 bases spanning the gap. CDR3 nucleotide sequence: TGTGCCTCCTTGGGAGAGGCCGGGGAGCTGTTTTTT. Translation: CASLGEAGELFF.

The chain employs TRBV7-3 and TRBJ1-1; D perhaps matches TRBD1 (5 bases). The germline CDR1 and CDR2 sequences are SGHTA and FQGTGA. This CDR3 spans 13 amino acids. With 4 bases removed from V and 4 bases from J, the gap between germline ends came to 10 bases. In DNA form, the CDR3 reads TGTGCCAGCAGCTGGGGGGGACTCACTGAAGCTTTCTTT. This codes for CASSWGGLTEAFF.

This sequence joins TRBV9 and TRBJ1-4; D remains unclear. Germline lookup yields CDR1 SGDLS and CDR2 YYNGEE. The CDR3 has 14 residues. The germline V and J ends were trimmed by 4 bases and 1 base, with 8 bases remaining between them. The CDR3 nucleotides read TGTGCCAGCAGCTCAGGTTTAACTAATGAAAAACTGTTTTTT. Its protein product is CASSSGLTNEKLFF.

V is TRBV10-3 and J is TRBJ2-5; D might be TRBD2 (6 bases). V was cut by 2 bases and J by 4 bases, with 14 bases left in between. The CDR3 is 15 amino acids. CDR1 is ENHRY, CDR2 SYGVKD, per germline. CDR3 amino acids: CAISERGNPRETQYF. CDR3 DNA: TGTGCCATCAGTGAGCGGGGGAACCCCAGAGAGACCCAGTACTTC.

The CDR3 DNA sequence: TGTGCCAGTAGGACAGGGGGTAACTATGGCTACACCTTC. Translation: CASRTGGNYGYTF. This chain joins TRBV28 and TRBJ1-2; 10 nucleotides agree with TRBD1. This CDR3 has 13 residues. Trimming at V came to 9 bases and at J to 1 base, leaving 2 bases not matched to a gene. In germline, CDR1 is MDHEN, CDR2 SYDVKM.

The chain uses TRBV5-5 and TRBJ1-1, with TRBD1 as a possible D gene (6 bases). The germline V gene encodes CDR1 SGHKS and CDR2 YYEKEE (reference sequence). The CDR3 runs to 14 residues. With 4 bases removed from V and 5 bases from J, the gap between germline ends came to 15 bases. Written as DNA, the CDR3 is TGTGCCAGCAGCCTCCGGGACATTGGGACTGAAGCTTTCTTT. Protein: CASSLRDIGTEAFF.

The chain combines TRBV18 with TRBJ2-7; D call uncertain. The CDR3 sequence is 13 residues long. Germline V gives CDR1 KGHSH, CDR2 LQKENI. The V and J ends lost 3 bases and 2 bases respectively, with 8 bases between them. The CDR3 DNA reads TGTGCCAGCTCACCCCCGGGTCCCTACGAGCAGTACTTC. This translates into CASSPPGPYEQYF.

The gene calls are TRBV5-1 and TRBJ2-7; 15 bases match TRBD2. The J segment lost 6 bases and the V segment lost 3 bases, leaving 10 bases of the junction unmatched. In germline, CDR1 is SGHRS, CDR2 YFSETQ. This CDR3 is 17 amino acids long. DNA for the CDR3: TGCGCCAGCAGCTGGGGCCAGGGACTAGCGGGGGGTTCCGAGCAGTACTTC. Its translation is CASSWGQGLAGGSEQYF.

A single count supports this clone. The chain recombines TRBV6-5 with TRBJ1-1, with a tentative D call TRBD1 (5 bases). The V and J ends lost 3 bases and 4 bases respectively, with 15 bases between them. There are 15 residues in the CDR3. Germline V lookup: CDR1 MNHEY, CDR2 SVGAGI. In DNA, the CDR3 is TGTGCCAGCAGTTATAACACCGCGGGGGGCACTGAAGCTTTCTTT. Its protein is CASSYNTAGGTEAFF.

This clone is a singleton in its sample. This sequence joins TRBV7-9 and TRBJ2-7; D is possibly TRBD2 (5 bases). The CDR3 covers 13 residues. The germline gives CDR1 SEHNR, CDR2 FQNEAQ (reference sequence). V was clipped by 1 base and J by 6 bases, with 10 bases between them. CDR3 in DNA: TGTGCCAGCAGCTTAGTAAGCGGTGCCGAGCAGTACTTC. This encodes CASSLVSGAEQYF.

The chain employs TRBV6-5 and TRBJ1-5; 9 positions agree with TRBD1. The V segment lost 2 bases and the J segment 7 bases; nucleotides outside the gene matches: 6. The length of the CDR3 is 15 residues. Germline lookup yields CDR1 MNHEY and CDR2 SVGAGI. For the CDR3, the DNA is TGTGCCAGCAGTTACGGGACAGGGTCGAGGCAGCCCCAGCATTTT. Amino acids: CASSYGTGSRQPQHF.

V usage is TRBV27 and J usage is TRBJ1-3; tentatively, D is TRBD1 (5 bases). The CDR3 contains 16 residues. Germline loops: CDR1 MNHEY, CDR2 SMNVEV (reference sequence). V was clipped by 5 bases and J by 4 bases, with 18 bases between them. The chain's CDR3 is CASSQGLPWTGNTIYF. CDR3 in DNA: TGTGCCAGCAGTCAGGGACTCCCGTGGACGGGAAACACCATATATTTT.

This clone was seen only once. This chain connects TRBV5-4 to TRBJ1-5, with D hard to call. Germline V gives CDR1 SGHNT, CDR2 YYREEE (reference sequence). The CDR3 is 13 amino acids. Trimming left V 0 bases short and J 6 bases short, with 7 bases between. This chain's CDR3 is CASSLETGQPQHF. The CDR3 nucleotides read TGTGCCAGCAGCTTGGAAACTGGTCAGCCCCAGCATTTT.

This rearrangement joins TRBV7-6 to TRBJ2-1; 10 nucleotides align to TRBD2. Germline V gene sequence: CDR1 SGHVS, CDR2 FNYEAQ. CDR3 length equals 20 residues. J was trimmed by 0 bases and V by 1 base; bases with no gene match: 12. CDR3 region: CASSLGGWLAGVSSYNEQFF. The CDR3 DNA sequence: TGTGCCAGCAGCTTAGGCGGTTGGCTAGCGGGGGTGAGCTCCTACAATGAGCAGTTCTTC.

This clone was counted a few times. The chain joins TRBV27 to TRBJ1-5; the D is unclear. Germline V gene sequence: CDR1 MNHEY, CDR2 SMNVEV (reference sequence). Trimming cost V 6 bases and J 0 bases, with 15 bases left between them. The CDR3 runs to 16 residues. CDR3 residues: CASSRRTGDSNQPQHF. Written as DNA, the CDR3 is TGTGCCAGCAGCCGTCGGACGGGAGATAGCAATCAGCCCCAGCATTTT.

The chain has TRBV10-3 and TRBJ1-1; D gene uncertain. CDR3 length: 15 residues. Germline CDR1 reads ENHRY; CDR2 reads SYGVKD. V was cut by 6 bases and J by 4 bases, with 18 bases left in between. This CDR3 reads CAISTQSGLGTEAFF. As DNA, the CDR3 is TGTGCCATCAGCACCCAATCAGGCCTCGGCACTGAAGCTTTCTTT.

V usage is TRBV10-1 and J usage is TRBJ2-7; 7 positions agree with TRBD2. V dropped 4 bases and J dropped 4; count of bases not matched to a gene: 13. Looked up from germline, CDR1 is WNHNN and CDR2 is SYGVQD (reference sequence). There are 16 residues in the CDR3. The CDR3 DNA follows: TGCGCCAGCAGTGGCGAGCGGGGCCCGCCCGTATACGAGCAGTACTTC. Encoded protein: CASSGERGPPVYEQYF.

This clone was seen more than once but under ten times. The chain has TRBV5-1 and TRBJ2-7; D is perhaps TRBD2 (6 bases). CDR3 length: 15 amino acids. V lost 2 bases, J lost 6 bases, and 18 bases lay in between. Germline CDR1 SGHRS, CDR2 YFSETQ. CDR3 DNA sequence: TGCGCCAGCAGCTTAGACAGCGGGTCCCGCGGCGAGCAGTACTTC. Its protein product is CASSLDSGSRGEQYF.

This chain uses TRBV6-4 with TRBJ1-6; D is unresolved. This CDR3 contains 11 residues. Trimming took off 3 bases at V and 13 bases at J, with 7 bases between the two ends. Germline V gives CDR1 MRHNA, CDR2 SNTAGT. The CDR3 loop is CASSDRSPLHF. The CDR3 DNA follows: TGTGCCAGCAGTGATAGGAGTCCCCTCCACTTT.

The V call is TRBV5-1, the J call TRBJ2-3, with a weak D call TRBD2 (6 bases). V was clipped by 1 base and J by 1 base, with 16 bases between them. The CDR3 consists of 17 residues. CDR1 and CDR2 from the germline V gene are SGHRS and YFSETQ. CDR3 residues: CASSLLGERAGTDTQYF. The CDR3 nucleotides read TGCGCCAGCAGCTTGTTGGGGGAGCGGGCCGGCACAGATACGCAGTATTTT.

V and J are TRBV6-6 and TRBJ2-3; D is unclear. Germline V gives CDR1 MNHNY, CDR2 SVGAGI (reference sequence). V dropped 10 bases and J dropped 3 bases, with 17 bases sitting between them. The CDR3 is 14 residues long. The DNA of the CDR3 is TGTGCCACCATGTTAATCTCCGCGACAGATACGCAGTATTTT. Amino acids: CATMLISATDTQYF.

The chain is built from TRBV19 and TRBJ2-2; D may be TRBD1 (5 bases). This CDR3 is built from 15 residues. From germline, CDR1 is LNHDA and CDR2 SQIVND (reference sequence). Trimming took off 0 bases at V and 5 bases at J, with 10 bases between the two ends. CDR3 loop: CASSIEGRRTGELFF. The DNA of the CDR3 is TGTGCCAGTAGTATAGAGGGGCGCAGGACCGGGGAGCTGTTTTTT.

About this clone itself: The same CDR3 can be traced to other DNA sequences in this sample. The V call is TRBV5-8, the J call TRBJ1-1, with 11 bases that match TRBD1. The V gene's germline CDR1 is SGHTS and CDR2 YDEGEE. Germline trimming cut 4 bases from V and 4 bases from J; bases unmatched to any gene: 3. The CDR3 spans 14 residues. The CDR3: CASSLGTGGTEAFF. The CDR3 DNA follows: TGTGCCAGCAGCCTTGGGACAGGGGGCACTGAAGCTTTCTTT.

The genes are TRBV5-4 and TRBJ2-4, with D possibly TRBD2 on 6 matching bases. The CDR3 runs 14 residues. Germline V gene data show CDR1 as SGHNT and CDR2 as YYREEE (reference sequence). V was trimmed by 0 bases and J by 5 bases, leaving 9 bases between them. The CDR3 loop reads CASSLGGEENIQYF. The CDR3 nucleotides are TGTGCCAGCAGCTTGGGGGGGGAGGAAAACATTCAGTACTTC. The variable domain in full, completed from reference TRBV5-4 and TRBJ2-4, reads ETGVTQSPTHLIKTRGQQVTLRCSSQSGHNTVSWYQQALGQGPQFIFQYYREEENGRGNFPPRFSGLQFPNYSSELNVNALELDDSALYLCASSLGGEENIQYFGAGTRLSVL.

The chain carries TRBV10-1 and TRBJ2-5; 7 bases align to TRBD1. Per the germline V gene, CDR1 is WNHNN and CDR2 is SYGVQD (reference sequence). The CDR3 consists of 15 residues. After removal of 3 bases from V and 0 bases from J, the junction contained 4 bases not matched to a gene. The CDR3: CASSDAGTDQETQYF. CDR3 nucleotide sequence: TGCGCCAGCAGTGACGCCGGGACAGACCAAGAGACCCAGTACTTC.

The chain employs TRBV11-1 and TRBJ2-5; 11 positions match TRBD2. Germline CDR1 is SGHAT and CDR2 is FQDESV (reference sequence). With V trimmed by 1 base and J by 1 base, 2 bases remained unmatched. The CDR3 is 16 residues long. CDR3 residues: CASSLVLAGGQETQYF. CDR3 sequence (DNA): TGTGCCAGCAGCTTAGTGCTAGCGGGGGGCCAAGAGACCCAGTACTTC.